This T cell receptor beta chain appears in the sequencing data of a study of blood T cells in healthy people across ages. The second PCR ran about 6 to 11 cycles with a sample-barcoded 5' primer and J-beta primers. TCRdb re-analysed the 5' RACE reads in MiXCR, keeping a single row per CDR3 protein. The sample consists of some 900,000 distinct CDR3 sequences, about 48% of them appearing once. V lost 2 bases, J lost 2 bases, and 11 bases lay in between. Per the germline V gene, CDR1 is MNHEY and CDR2 is SMNVEV (reference sequence). The CDR3 runs to 15 residues. Each donor had approximately 10 milliliters of peripheral blood drawn.

Sequenced: blood. This chain joins TRBV27 and TRBJ2-3; D possibly corresponds to TRBD2 (5 bases). This receptor was obtained from a man aged 25-45 years in good health. CDR3: CASSLRGRLTDTQYF. The DNA for the CDR3 is TGTGCCAGCAGTTTAAGAGGGCGGCTCACAGATACGCAGTATTTT.